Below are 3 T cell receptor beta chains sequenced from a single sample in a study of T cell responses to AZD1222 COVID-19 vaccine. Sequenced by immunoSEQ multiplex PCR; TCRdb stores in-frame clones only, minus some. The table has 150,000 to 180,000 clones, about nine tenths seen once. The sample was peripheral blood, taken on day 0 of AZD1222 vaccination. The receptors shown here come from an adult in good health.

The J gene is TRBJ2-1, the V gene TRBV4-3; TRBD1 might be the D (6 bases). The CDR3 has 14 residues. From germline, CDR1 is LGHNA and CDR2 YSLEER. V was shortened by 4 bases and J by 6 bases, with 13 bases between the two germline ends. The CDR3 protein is CASSPNRAGNEQFF. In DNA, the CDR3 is TGCGCCAGCAGCCCAAACAGGGCAGGCAATGAGCAGTTCTTC.

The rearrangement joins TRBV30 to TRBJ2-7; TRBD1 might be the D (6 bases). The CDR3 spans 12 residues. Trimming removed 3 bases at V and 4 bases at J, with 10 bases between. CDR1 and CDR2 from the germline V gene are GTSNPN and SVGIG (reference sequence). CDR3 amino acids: CAWRQGSYEQYF. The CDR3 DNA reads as TGTGCCTGGAGACAGGGCTCGTACGAGCAGTACTTC.

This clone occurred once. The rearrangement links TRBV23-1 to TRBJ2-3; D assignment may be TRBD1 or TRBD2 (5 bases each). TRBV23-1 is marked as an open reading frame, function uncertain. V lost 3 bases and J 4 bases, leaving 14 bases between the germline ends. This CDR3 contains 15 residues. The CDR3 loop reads CASSHNRRPPDTQYF. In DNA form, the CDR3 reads TGCGCCAGCAGTCATAACAGGAGGCCCCCAGATACGCAGTATTTT.